These 4 T cell receptor beta chains came from one sample sequenced in a study of cytomegalovirus exposure and HLA in healthy donors. Use of 60 Vbeta and 13 Jbeta primers characterized the PCR. Produced via immunoSEQ multiplex PCR; TCRdb's table is partial and in-frame only. The profile shows approximately 150,000 clones, approximately 86% of them singletons. Sequencing used PBMCs. Receptors originate from a woman aged 40 to 50 in good health and CMV-seronegative.

The J gene is TRBJ1-2, the V gene TRBV5-1, with 7 bases that match TRBD1. Losses at the gene ends were 3 bases for V and 7 bases for J; bases not matched to a gene: 6. This CDR3 region has 13 residues. The germline V gene encodes CDR1 SGHRS and CDR2 YFSETQ. The DNA for the CDR3 is TGCGCCAGCAGCTCGAGGACAGGATCTGGCTACACCTTC. The encoded protein is CASSSRTGSGYTF.

The chain recombines TRBV13 with TRBJ2-5; TRBD2 aligns across 8 bases. The J call may be in error: the DNA end matches TRBJ2-7 better. From germline, CDR1 is PRHDT and CDR2 FYEKMQ (reference sequence). This CDR3 is 14 amino acids long. The CDR3 spells CASSSSGGSDEQYF. The CDR3 nucleotides are TGTGCCAGCAGCTCGTCGGGAGGGAGCGACGAGCAGTACTTC.

The chain carries TRBV27 and TRBJ2-5; the match to TRBD1 covers 12 bases. Germline-derived CDR1 and CDR2 are MNHEY and SMNVEV (reference sequence). CDR3 length: 14 amino acids. With 8 bases clipped from V and 5 bases from J, the junction kept 6 bases outside the gene matches. This CDR3 reads CASGTGGSWETQYF. Here the CDR3 DNA reads TGTGCCAGCGGGACAGGGGGCTCTTGGGAGACCCAGTACTTC.

A single count supports this clone. The V call is TRBV5-1, the J call TRBJ2-7; D perhaps matches TRBD1 (6 bases). V was pared by 0 bases and J by 5 bases, with 15 bases between. CDR1 and CDR2 from the germline V gene are SGHRS and YFSETQ. CDR3 length equals 15 residues. As DNA, the CDR3 is TGCGCCAGCAGCTTGGTCGCTGGCAGGGGTGACGAGCAGTACTTC. It codes for CASSLVAGRGDEQYF.